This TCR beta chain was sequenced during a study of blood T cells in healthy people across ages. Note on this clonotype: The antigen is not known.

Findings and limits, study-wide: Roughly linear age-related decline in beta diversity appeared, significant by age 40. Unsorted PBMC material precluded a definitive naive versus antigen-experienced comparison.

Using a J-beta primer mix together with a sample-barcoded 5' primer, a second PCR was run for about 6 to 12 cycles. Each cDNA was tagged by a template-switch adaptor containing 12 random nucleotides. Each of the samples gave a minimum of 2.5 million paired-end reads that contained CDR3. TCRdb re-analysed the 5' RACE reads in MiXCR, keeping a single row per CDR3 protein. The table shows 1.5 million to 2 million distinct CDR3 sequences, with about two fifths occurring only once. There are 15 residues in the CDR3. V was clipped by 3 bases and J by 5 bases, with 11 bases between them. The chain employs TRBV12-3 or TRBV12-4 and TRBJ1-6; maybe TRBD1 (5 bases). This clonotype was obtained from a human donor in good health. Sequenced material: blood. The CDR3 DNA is TGTGCCAGCAGTTTCAGGGTTGTCGATAATTCACCCCTCCACTTT. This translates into CASSFRVVDNSPLHF.